This TCR beta chain stems from a study of glioma-infiltrating T cells after dendritic cell vaccination. Study-wide background: Samples are from glioblastoma patients in Phase I and II dendritic cell vaccine trials.

Trimming shortened V by 1 base and J by 7 bases, and 11 bases separated the two germline ends. Germline V gives CDR1 SNHLY, CDR2 FYNNEI. The CDR3 has 14 residues. The immunoSEQ assay amplified TCRB CDR3 from up to about 2 ug DNA. The protocol was immunoSEQ multiplex PCR, while the TCRdb copy is restricted to in-frame clones and leaves out a portion. In the table there are a few thousand clones, roughly 92% of which are singletons. Blood PBMC samples: pre-vaccination, two weeks post third vaccination, and at tumor progression. This TCR was sampled from a human donor with glioblastoma. The chain joins TRBV2 to TRBJ1-5; D gene ambiguous. The sequenced sample was blood, obtained before dendritic cell vaccination. The CDR3 protein is CASSEGPPGQPQHF. The CDR3 region has the DNA TGTGCCAGCAGTGAAGGGCCCCCCGGGCAGCCCCAGCATTTT.